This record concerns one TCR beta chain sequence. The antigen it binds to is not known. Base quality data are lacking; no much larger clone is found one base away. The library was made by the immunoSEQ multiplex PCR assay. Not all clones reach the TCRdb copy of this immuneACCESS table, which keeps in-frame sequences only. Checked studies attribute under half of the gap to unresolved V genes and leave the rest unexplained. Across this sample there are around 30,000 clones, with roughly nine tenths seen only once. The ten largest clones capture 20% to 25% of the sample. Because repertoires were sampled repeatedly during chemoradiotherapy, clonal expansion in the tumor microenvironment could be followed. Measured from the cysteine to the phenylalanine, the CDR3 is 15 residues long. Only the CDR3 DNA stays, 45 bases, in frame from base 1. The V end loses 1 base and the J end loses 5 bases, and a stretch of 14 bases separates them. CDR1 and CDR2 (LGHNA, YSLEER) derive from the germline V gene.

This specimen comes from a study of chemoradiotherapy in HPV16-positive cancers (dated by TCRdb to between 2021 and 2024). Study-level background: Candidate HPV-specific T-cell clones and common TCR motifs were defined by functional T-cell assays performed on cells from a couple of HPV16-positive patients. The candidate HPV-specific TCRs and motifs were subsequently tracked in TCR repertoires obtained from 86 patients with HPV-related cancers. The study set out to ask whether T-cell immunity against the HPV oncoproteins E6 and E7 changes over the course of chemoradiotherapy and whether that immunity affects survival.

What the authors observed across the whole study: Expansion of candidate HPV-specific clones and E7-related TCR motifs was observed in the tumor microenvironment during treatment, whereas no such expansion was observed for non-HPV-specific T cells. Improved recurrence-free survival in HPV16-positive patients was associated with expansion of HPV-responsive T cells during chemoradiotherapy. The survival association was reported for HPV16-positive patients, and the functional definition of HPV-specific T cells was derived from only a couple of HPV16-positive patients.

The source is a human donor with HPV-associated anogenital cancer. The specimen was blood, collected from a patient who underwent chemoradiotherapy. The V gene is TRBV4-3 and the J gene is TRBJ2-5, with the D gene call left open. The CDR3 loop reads CASSQGSGYLETQYF. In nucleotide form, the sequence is TGCGCCAGCAGCCAAGGTAGTGGGTATTTGGAGACCCAGTACTTC.